This is a list of T cell receptor beta chains from one sample in a study of PD-L1 blockade in urothelial cancer. Profiling relied on immunoSEQ multiplex PCR, and the TCRdb table lists in-frame clones only, not all of them. The profile covers 130,000 or so clones, with around 85% appearing a single time and roughly 2.9% taken by the ten largest. This specimen was PBMCs, taken around atezolizumab (anti-PD-L1) treatment. The receptors here all came from a man between 50 and 59 years old with urothelial cancer. The conserved cysteine and the conserved F or W are not part of the CDR3 here. Each record gives: CDR3 protein, J gene, V gene, D gene. A D gene is named only where the DNA matches it firmly.

CDR3aa: ASSLVPSFVAREQF
j_gene: TRBJ2-1
v_gene: TRBV11-2
d_gene: .

CDR3aa: ASSRDRGSYEQY
j_gene: TRBJ2-7
v_gene: TRBV5-1
d_gene: TRBD1

CDR3aa: ASRPGPSGTNEGHETQY
j_gene: TRBJ2-5
v_gene: TRBV5-1
d_gene: TRBD2

CDR3aa: ASSYRTSGPTDTQY
j_gene: TRBJ2-3
v_gene: TRBV6-6
d_gene: TRBD2

CDR3aa: AWSVGQGNSPLH
j_gene: TRBJ1-6
v_gene: TRBV30
d_gene: .

CDR3aa: ASSKDRIPPGELF
j_gene: TRBJ2-2
v_gene: TRBV7-3
d_gene: .

CDR3aa: ASSAPSGYGYT
j_gene: TRBJ1-2
v_gene: TRBV11-2
d_gene: .

CDR3aa: ASSTGGAGLDTQY
j_gene: TRBJ2-3
v_gene: TRBV9
d_gene: .

CDR3aa: ASSKNSGTGSLRGGNTIY
j_gene: TRBJ1-3
v_gene: TRBV2
d_gene: TRBD1

CDR3aa: ASSFVRDRAGYT
j_gene: TRBJ1-2
v_gene: TRBV5-1
d_gene: TRBD1

CDR3aa: AISLDRGNTEAF
j_gene: TRBJ1-1
v_gene: TRBV10-3
d_gene: TRBD1

CDR3aa: ASSTNQPQH
j_gene: TRBJ1-5
v_gene: TRBV28
d_gene: .

CDR3aa: ASSRTMNTEAF
j_gene: TRBJ1-1
v_gene: TRBV25-1
d_gene: .

CDR3aa: ASSLYSGGAEKLF
j_gene: TRBJ1-4
v_gene: TRBV5-1
d_gene: .

CDR3aa: ASTPTSGSPYEQY
j_gene: TRBJ2-7
v_gene: TRBV2
d_gene: TRBD2

CDR3aa: ASRGQGARGNQPQH
j_gene: TRBJ1-5
v_gene: TRBV6-6
d_gene: TRBD1

CDR3aa: ASSTGTVIPDTQY
j_gene: TRBJ2-3
v_gene: TRBV5-1
d_gene: TRBD1

CDR3aa: ASSPSVGGGRAGELF
j_gene: TRBJ2-2
v_gene: TRBV11-2
d_gene: .

CDR3aa: ASSFLPGPTQY
j_gene: TRBJ2-5
v_gene: TRBV28
d_gene: .

CDR3aa: ATGLAGTNEQF
j_gene: TRBJ2-1
v_gene: TRBV10-3
d_gene: TRBD2

CDR3aa: AISVQGVGGYT
j_gene: TRBJ1-2
v_gene: TRBV10-3
d_gene: TRBD1

CDR3aa: ASSLSDRLNYGYT
j_gene: TRBJ1-2
v_gene: TRBV5-1
d_gene: TRBD1

CDR3aa: ASSDMTGLGYT
j_gene: TRBJ1-2
v_gene: TRBV9
d_gene: TRBD1

CDR3aa: ASSPGTNTGELF
j_gene: TRBJ2-2
v_gene: TRBV5-1
d_gene: .

CDR3aa: ASRTGTSTQY
j_gene: TRBJ2-3
v_gene: TRBV28
d_gene: TRBD2

CDR3aa: ASSQDRSGGYTGELF
j_gene: TRBJ2-2
v_gene: TRBV4-1
d_gene: .

CDR3aa: AIDPGQGSAF
j_gene: TRBJ1-1
v_gene: TRBV10-3
d_gene: TRBD1

CDR3aa: ASSTLTSEGIRYEQY
j_gene: TRBJ2-7
v_gene: TRBV11-2
d_gene: TRBD2

CDR3aa: ASSPWTSGGISYEQY
j_gene: TRBJ2-7
v_gene: TRBV5-1
d_gene: TRBD2

CDR3aa: ASSQADTGELF
j_gene: TRBJ2-2
v_gene: TRBV4-1
d_gene: .

CDR3aa: ASSERRVRNQPQH
j_gene: TRBJ1-5
v_gene: TRBV6-1
d_gene: .